This T cell receptor (beta chain) appears in the sequencing data of a study of regulatory T cells in long-lasting Graves disease. Trimming stripped 1 base from V and 3 bases from J, with 10 bases between. The CDR3 sequence is 14 residues long. The germline CDR1 and CDR2 sequences are SEHNR and FQNEAQ (reference sequence). The time point was: newly diagnosed GD, antithyroid drugs for less than 3 months. Following extraction of RNA from PBMCs, that RNA was used to make the TCR library. American Thyroid Association guidelines defined Graves' disease diagnosis. This clonotype was detected a few times. Its antigen is currently unknown. Study-wide points: Limited sample numbers may have lowered accuracy. For persistent Graves' patients, TCR diversity was lower than for newly diagnosed ones.

Libraries of TCR beta came from iRepertoire HTBI primers plus Arm-PCR of CDR3 regions. Each CDR3 protein is one row after TCRdb ran MiXCR on the multiplex PCR reads. The sample shows a few hundred thousand distinct CDR3 sequences, 14% of them seen only once. Separately, the same data were catalogued under a study of T cells in Graves' hyperthyroidism and ophthalmopathy. This second report adds: The HTBI primer set served for first-round RT-PCR of the TCR CDR3.

The sequencing used peripheral blood mononuclear cells (PBMCs), collected at new diagnosis, from a patient treated with antithyroid drugs. The receptor was isolated from a woman aged 45-65 years with Graves disease. The chain has TRBV7-9 and TRBJ2-7, with D tentatively TRBD2 (5 bases). CDR3 loop: CASSLDGIVYEQYF. CDR3 coding DNA: TGTGCCAGCAGCTTAGACGGGATTGTCTACGAGCAGTACTTC.